These 2 T cell receptor beta chains came from one sample sequenced in a study of breast tumors, draining lymph nodes, adjacent tissues. TCRdb itself ran the multiplex PCR reads through MiXCR, one entry per CDR3 protein. The table records 150,000 to 200,000 distinct CDR3 sequences, approximately 33% of them present only once. Samples came from axillary lymph nodes draining the breast cancer. What was sequenced was axillary lymph node tissue. The receptor source for this set is a female donor with breast cancer. Some clones in this sample may be carry-over from other donors' samples.

Concerning this clonotype: A much larger clone differs by one base, so this may be a read error. CDR3 in DNA: TGCAGTGCTAGAGATCCGGGGGGGGTGTTCACCGGGGAGCTGCTTTTT. Residues: CSARDPGGVFTGELLF. The chain joins TRBV20-1 to TRBJ2-2; 8 bases are a match to TRBD2. Germline V gene data show CDR1 as DFQATT and CDR2 as SNEGSKA (reference sequence). This CDR3 has 16 amino acids.

Remarks on this clonotype: This may stem from a read error, because a much larger clone lies one nucleotide away. The DNA for the CDR3 is TGTGCCAGCAGCTTTAGGGGGGAGGCAGATACGCAGTATTTT. This translates into CASSFRGEADTQYF. This chain connects TRBV11-1 to TRBJ2-3; perhaps D is TRBD1 or TRBD2 (6 bases each). The germline gives CDR1 SGHAT, CDR2 FQDESV (reference sequence). Trimming shortened V by 3 bases and J by 4 bases, and 11 bases separated the two germline ends. The CDR3 length is 14 residues.